The 14 T cell receptor beta chains presented below share a single source sample, sequenced in a study of cytomegalovirus exposure and HLA in healthy donors. Amplification used 60 Vbeta primers and 13 Jbeta primers. Assay used: immunoSEQ multiplex PCR; TCRdb lists only in-frame clones, some missing. The sample shows around 140,000 clones, about two thirds of them seen only once. The sample consisted of PBMCs. These receptors originate from a woman between 40 and 55 years old in good health and CMV-seronegative.

CDR3 nucleotides: TGTGCCAGCAGCCCTTCACAGGGAAGTGGCTACACCTTC. It codes for CASSPSQGSGYTF. This chain joins TRBV11-1 and TRBJ1-2; D is perhaps TRBD1 (6 bases). CDR3 length: 13 residues. From germline, CDR1 is SGHAT and CDR2 FQDESV (reference sequence). V was trimmed by 5 bases and J by 7 bases, leaving 14 bases between them.

The chain combines TRBV18 with TRBJ1-5, with D tentatively TRBD1 (5 bases). From germline, CDR1 is KGHSH and CDR2 LQKENI. Trimming removed 3 bases at V and 0 bases at J, with 6 bases between. The CDR3 extends over 14 amino acids. The CDR3 sequence: CASSPDTSNQPQHF. CDR3 in DNA: TGTGCCAGCTCACCGGACACTAGCAATCAGCCCCAGCATTTT.

The chain has TRBV11-3 and TRBJ2-1; TRBD2 aligns across 13 bases. The V gene's germline CDR1 is SGHNT and CDR2 YENEEA. With V trimmed by 1 base and J by 6 bases, 0 bases remained unmatched. This CDR3 comprises 15 residues. The CDR3 loop reads CASSLGTSGGNEQFF. The CDR3, as DNA: TGTGCCAGCAGCTTAGGGACTAGCGGGGGCAATGAGCAGTTCTTC.

The V gene is TRBV4-2, the J gene TRBJ1-1; the D is unclear. The CDR3 sequence is 14 residues long. CDR1 and CDR2 (germline): LGHNA, YNFKEQ. V was pared by 0 bases and J by 2 bases, with 7 bases between. Here the CDR3 DNA reads TGTGCCAGCAGCCAAGACACAAGAAACACTGAAGCTTTCTTT. It yields the protein CASSQDTRNTEAFF.

This clone came up once. The V and J genes are TRBV5-1 and TRBJ2-3, with 7 bases fitting TRBD2. The J segment lost 1 base and the V segment lost 5 bases, leaving 4 bases of the junction unmatched. This CDR3 is built from 14 residues. Germline V gene lookup returns CDR1 SGHRS and CDR2 YFSETQ. CDR3 in DNA: TGCGCCAGCAGTAAGAGCGGGGGCACAGATACGCAGTATTTT. This codes for CASSKSGGTDTQYF.

This clone has more than one count but fewer than ten. The gene calls are TRBV14 and TRBJ1-2; 9 nucleotides agree with TRBD1. Germline V gene data show CDR1 as SGHDN and CDR2 as FVKESK. The CDR3 is 13 residues long. V shed 4 bases and J 7 bases; nucleotides not matched to a gene: 4. The CDR3 region is CASSPRDRVGYTF. In DNA form, the CDR3 reads TGTGCCAGCAGCCCCCGGGACAGGGTTGGCTACACCTTC.

The rearrangement uses TRBV5-1 and TRBJ1-5, with TRBD1 as a possible D gene (5 bases). This CDR3 spans 18 amino acids. The V and J ends lost 3 bases and 1 base respectively, with 20 bases between them. The germline V gene has CDR1 SGHRS and CDR2 YFSETQ. CDR3 sequence: CASSYEPGGLRSNQPQHF. CDR3 in DNA: TGCGCCAGCAGCTACGAACCCGGGGGACTACGGAGCAATCAGCCCCAGCATTTT.

The rearrangement uses TRBV18 and TRBJ1-5; maybe TRBD1 (6 bases). The germline V gene encodes CDR1 KGHSH and CDR2 LQKENI. The CDR3 spans 14 residues. Trimming pared 2 bases from V and 9 bases from J, leaving 14 bases between. The chain's CDR3 is CASSPAGGQGPQHF. Written as DNA, the CDR3 is TGTGCCAGCTCACCAGCGGGGGGGCAAGGGCCCCAGCATTTT.

This clone came up a few times. J is TRBJ2-6 and V is TRBV28, with D uncertain. Trimming pared 3 bases from V and 4 bases from J, leaving 13 bases between. This CDR3 comprises 16 residues. Germline CDR1 MDHEN, CDR2 SYDVKM. The chain's CDR3 is CASSFLSLEGANVLTF. The CDR3 DNA sequence: TGTGCCAGCAGTTTCCTGTCGTTGGAGGGGGCCAACGTCCTGACTTTC.

As for this clone: One junction end does not reproduce the germline sequence, and a read error may be involved. For the CDR3, the DNA is TGCGCCAACAGCTGGGCGGACGGAGGTCAAGAGACCCAGTACTTC. It codes for CANSWADGGQETQYF. The genes are TRBV5-1 and TRBJ2-5; possible D gene TRBD2, 5 bases. There are 15 residues in the CDR3. CDR1 is SGHRS and CDR2 is YFSETQ in the germline V gene. The whole variable domain, remainder taken from reference TRBV5-1 and TRBJ2-5, is KAGVTQTPRYLIKTRGQQVTLSCSPISGHRSVSWYQQTPGQGLQFLFEYFSETQRNKGNFPGRFSGRQFSNSRSEMNVSTLELGDSALYLCANSWADGGQETQYFGPGTRLLVL.

The chain employs TRBV18 and TRBJ1-6; possibly TRBD1 for D (5 bases). CDR3 length: 13 amino acids. CDR1 KGHSH and CDR2 LQKENI come from the germline V gene. V was clipped by 6 bases and J by 7 bases, with 10 bases between them. The CDR3 loop reads CASSDSWNSPLHF. The CDR3 nucleotides are TGTGCCAGCTCCGACAGTTGGAATTCACCCCTCCACTTT.

This clone was recorded many times. This sequence joins TRBV5-1 and TRBJ1-4, with TRBD1 identical over 9 bases. The length of the CDR3 is 14 residues. Germline V gene data show CDR1 as SGHRS and CDR2 as YFSETQ. J gave up 4 bases and V 4 bases, and 2 bases lay outside the gene matches. The CDR3 sequence: CASSEGQGNEKLFF. For the CDR3, the DNA is TGCGCCAGCAGCGAGGGACAGGGTAATGAAAAACTGTTTTTT.

This clone was seen a single time. The chain couples TRBV28 to TRBJ1-2; D call uncertain. V lost 3 bases to trimming and J lost 2 bases, with 7 bases between them. Per the germline V gene, CDR1 is MDHEN and CDR2 is SYDVKM. CDR3 length: 13 amino acids. The CDR3 protein is CASSFGINYGYTF. The CDR3 DNA reads as TGTGCCAGCAGTTTCGGGATAAACTATGGCTACACCTTC.

This clone was observed a handful of times. The chain links TRBV7-9 to TRBJ1-1, with D maybe TRBD1 (6 bases). V was pared by 6 bases and J by 5 bases, with 13 bases between. The germline CDR1 and CDR2 sequences are SEHNR and FQNEAQ (reference sequence). The CDR3 sequence is 13 residues long. In nucleotides, the CDR3 is TGTGCCAGCAGTCATACCAGGGGTACTGAAGCTTTCTTT. Translated: CASSHTRGTEAFF.